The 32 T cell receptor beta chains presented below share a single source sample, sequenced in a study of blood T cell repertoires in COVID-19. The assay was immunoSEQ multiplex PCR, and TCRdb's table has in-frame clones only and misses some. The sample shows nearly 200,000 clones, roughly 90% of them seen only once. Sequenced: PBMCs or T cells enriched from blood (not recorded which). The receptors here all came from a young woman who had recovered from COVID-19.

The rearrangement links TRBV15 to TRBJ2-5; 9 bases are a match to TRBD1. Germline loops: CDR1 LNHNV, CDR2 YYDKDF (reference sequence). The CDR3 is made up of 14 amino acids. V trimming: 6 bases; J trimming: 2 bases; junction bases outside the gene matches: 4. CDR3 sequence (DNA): TGTGCCACCAGTTTGGGACAGGGTCAAGAGACCCAGTACTTC. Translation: CATSLGQGQETQYF.

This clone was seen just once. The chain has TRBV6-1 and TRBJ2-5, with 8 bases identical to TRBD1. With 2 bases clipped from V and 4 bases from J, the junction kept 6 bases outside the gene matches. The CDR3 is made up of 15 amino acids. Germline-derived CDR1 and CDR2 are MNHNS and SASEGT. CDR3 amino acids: CASSELTQGAETQYF. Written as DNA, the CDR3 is TGTGCCAGCAGTGAATTAACCCAGGGGGCAGAGACCCAGTACTTC.

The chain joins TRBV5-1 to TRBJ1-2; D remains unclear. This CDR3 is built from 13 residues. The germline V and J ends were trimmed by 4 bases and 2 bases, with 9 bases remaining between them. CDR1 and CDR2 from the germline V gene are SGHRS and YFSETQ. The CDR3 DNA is TGCGCCAGCAGCATAGACGGGAACTATGGCTACACCTTC. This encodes CASSIDGNYGYTF.

The CDR3 bases are TGTGCCAGCAGACCCACTTTGAACACTGAAGCTTTCTTT. Protein: CASRPTLNTEAFF. The chain employs TRBV12-3 or TRBV12-4 and TRBJ1-1; D is uncertain. Trimming removed 6 bases at V and 0 bases at J, with 8 bases between. The CDR3 totals 13 residues.

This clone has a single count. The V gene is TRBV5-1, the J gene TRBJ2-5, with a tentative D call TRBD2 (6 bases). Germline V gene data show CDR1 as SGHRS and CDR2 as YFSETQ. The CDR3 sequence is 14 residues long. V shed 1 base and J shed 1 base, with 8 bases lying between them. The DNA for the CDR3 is TGCGCCAGCAGCTTGATGGGAGGCCAAGAGACCCAGTACTTC. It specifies CASSLMGGQETQYF.

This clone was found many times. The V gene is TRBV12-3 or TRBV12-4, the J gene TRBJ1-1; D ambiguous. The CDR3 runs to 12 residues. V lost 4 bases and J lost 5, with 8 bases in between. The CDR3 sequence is CASSWGGTEAFF. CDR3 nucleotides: TGTGCCAGCAGTTGGGGAGGGACTGAAGCTTTCTTT.

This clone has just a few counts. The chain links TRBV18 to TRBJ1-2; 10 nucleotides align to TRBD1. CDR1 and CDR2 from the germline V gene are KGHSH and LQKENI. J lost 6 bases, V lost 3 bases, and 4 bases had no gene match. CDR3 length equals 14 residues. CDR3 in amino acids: CASSPRQGADGYTF. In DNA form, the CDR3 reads TGTGCCAGCTCACCTCGACAGGGGGCAGATGGCTACACCTTC.

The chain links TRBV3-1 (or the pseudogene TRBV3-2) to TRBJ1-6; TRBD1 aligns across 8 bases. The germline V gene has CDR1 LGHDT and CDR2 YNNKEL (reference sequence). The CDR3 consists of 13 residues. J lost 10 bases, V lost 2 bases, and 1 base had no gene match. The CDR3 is CASSQTGGSPLHF. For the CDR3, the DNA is TGTGCCAGCAGCCAAACAGGGGGGTCACCCCTCCACTTT.

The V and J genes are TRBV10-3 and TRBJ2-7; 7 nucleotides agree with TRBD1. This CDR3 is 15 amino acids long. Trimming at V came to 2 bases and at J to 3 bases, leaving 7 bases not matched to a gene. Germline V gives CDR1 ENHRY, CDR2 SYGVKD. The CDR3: CAISELQGPNYEQYF. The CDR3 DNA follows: TGTGCCATCAGTGAGCTACAGGGGCCCAACTACGAGCAGTACTTC.

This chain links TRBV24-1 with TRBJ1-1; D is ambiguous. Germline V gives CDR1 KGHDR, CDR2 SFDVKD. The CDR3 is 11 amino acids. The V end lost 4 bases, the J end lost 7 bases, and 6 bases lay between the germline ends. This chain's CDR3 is CATSDRNEAFF. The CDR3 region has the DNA TGTGCCACCAGTGACAGAAATGAAGCTTTCTTT.

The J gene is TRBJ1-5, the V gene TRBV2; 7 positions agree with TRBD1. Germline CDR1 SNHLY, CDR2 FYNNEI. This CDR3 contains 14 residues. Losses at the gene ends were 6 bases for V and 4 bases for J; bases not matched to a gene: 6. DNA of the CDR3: TGTGCCAGCAGGCCGGGACAGCTAAATCAGCCCCAGCATTTT. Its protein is CASRPGQLNQPQHF.

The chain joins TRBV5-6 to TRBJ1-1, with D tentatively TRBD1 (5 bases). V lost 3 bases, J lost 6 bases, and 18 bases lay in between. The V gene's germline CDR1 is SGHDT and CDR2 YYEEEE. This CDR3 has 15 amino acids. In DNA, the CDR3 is TGTGCCAGCAGCTACGGACAAGGGGAGGGGCCTGAAGCTTTCTTT. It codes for CASSYGQGEGPEAFF.

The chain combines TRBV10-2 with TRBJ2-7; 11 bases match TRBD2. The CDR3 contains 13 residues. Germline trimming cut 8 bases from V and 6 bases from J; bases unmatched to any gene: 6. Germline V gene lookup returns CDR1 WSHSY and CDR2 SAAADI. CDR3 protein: CASEVAGGIEQYF. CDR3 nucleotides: TGCGCCAGCGAAGTAGCGGGGGGGATCGAGCAGTACTTC.

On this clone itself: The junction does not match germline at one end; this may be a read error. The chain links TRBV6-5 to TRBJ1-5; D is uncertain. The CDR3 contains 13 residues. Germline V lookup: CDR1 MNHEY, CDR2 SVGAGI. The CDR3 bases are TGTGCCAGCAGTGACTCGCACGGTCAGCCCCAGCATTTT. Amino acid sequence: CASSDSHGQPQHF.

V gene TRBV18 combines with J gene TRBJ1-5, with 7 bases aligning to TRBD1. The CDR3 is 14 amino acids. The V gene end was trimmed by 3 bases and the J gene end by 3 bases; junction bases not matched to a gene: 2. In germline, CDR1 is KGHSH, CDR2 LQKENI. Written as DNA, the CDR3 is TGTGCCAGCTCACCGGGACAGCACAATCAGCCCCAGCATTTT. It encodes CASSPGQHNQPQHF. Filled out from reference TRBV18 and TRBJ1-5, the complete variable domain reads NAGVMQNPRHLVRRRGQEARLRCSPMKGHSHVYWYRQLPEEGLKFMVYLQKENIIDESGMPKERFSAEFPKEGPSILRIQQVVRGDSAAYFCASSPGQHNQPQHFGDGTRLSIL.

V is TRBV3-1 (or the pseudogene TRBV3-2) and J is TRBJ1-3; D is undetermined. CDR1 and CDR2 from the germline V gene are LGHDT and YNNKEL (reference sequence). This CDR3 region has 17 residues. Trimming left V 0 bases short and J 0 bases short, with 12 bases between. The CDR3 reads CASSQDGGPNSGNTIYF. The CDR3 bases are TGTGCCAGCAGCCAAGATGGCGGCCCCAACTCTGGAAACACCATATATTTT.

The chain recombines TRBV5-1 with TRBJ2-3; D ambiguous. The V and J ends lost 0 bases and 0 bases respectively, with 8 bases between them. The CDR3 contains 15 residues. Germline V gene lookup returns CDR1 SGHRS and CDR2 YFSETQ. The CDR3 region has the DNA TGCGCCAGCAGCTTGGCCACAGAGAGCACAGATACGCAGTATTTT. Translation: CASSLATESTDTQYF.

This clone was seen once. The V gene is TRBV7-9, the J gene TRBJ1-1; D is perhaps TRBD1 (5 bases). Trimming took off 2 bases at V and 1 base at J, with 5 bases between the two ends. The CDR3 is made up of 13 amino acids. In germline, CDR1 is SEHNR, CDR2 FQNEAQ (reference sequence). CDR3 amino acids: CASSLTGNTEAFF. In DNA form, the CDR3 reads TGTGCCAGCAGCTTAACAGGGAACACTGAAGCTTTCTTT.

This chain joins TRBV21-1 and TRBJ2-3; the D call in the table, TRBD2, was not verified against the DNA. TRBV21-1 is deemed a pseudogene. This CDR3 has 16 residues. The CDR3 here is CASSIGRREGTDTQYF. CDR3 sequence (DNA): TGTGCCAGCAGCATAGGGAGGCGCGAAGGTACAGATACGCAGTATTTT.

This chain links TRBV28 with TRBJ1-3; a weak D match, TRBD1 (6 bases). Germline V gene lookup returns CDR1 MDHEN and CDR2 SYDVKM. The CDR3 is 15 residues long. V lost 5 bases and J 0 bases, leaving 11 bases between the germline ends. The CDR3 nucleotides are TGTGCCAGCAGTAGGGACACCATCTCTGGAAACACCATATATTTT. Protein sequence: CASSRDTISGNTIYF.

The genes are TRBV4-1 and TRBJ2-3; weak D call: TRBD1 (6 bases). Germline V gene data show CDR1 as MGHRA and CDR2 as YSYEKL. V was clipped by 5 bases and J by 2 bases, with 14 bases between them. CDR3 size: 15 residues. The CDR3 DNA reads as TGCGCCAGCAGCAAAGTCGGACAGTTCACAGATACGCAGTATTTT. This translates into CASSKVGQFTDTQYF.

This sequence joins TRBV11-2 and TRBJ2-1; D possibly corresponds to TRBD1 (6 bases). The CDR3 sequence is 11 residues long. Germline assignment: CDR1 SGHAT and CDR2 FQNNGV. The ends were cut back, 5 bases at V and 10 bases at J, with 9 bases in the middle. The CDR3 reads CASSPGTEQFF. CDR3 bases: TGTGCCAGCAGCCCCGGGACAGAGCAGTTCTTC.

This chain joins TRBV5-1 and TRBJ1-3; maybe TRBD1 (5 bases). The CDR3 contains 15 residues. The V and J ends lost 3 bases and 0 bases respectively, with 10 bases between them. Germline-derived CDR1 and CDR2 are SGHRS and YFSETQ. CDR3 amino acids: CASSSQGTSGNTIYF. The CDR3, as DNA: TGCGCCAGCAGCTCTCAGGGAACCTCTGGAAACACCATATATTTT.

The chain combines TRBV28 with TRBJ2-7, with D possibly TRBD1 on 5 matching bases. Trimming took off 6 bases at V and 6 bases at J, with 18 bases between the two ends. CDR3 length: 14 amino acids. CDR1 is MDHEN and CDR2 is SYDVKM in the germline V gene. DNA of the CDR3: TGTGCCAGCAGGTGGGGCCAGGGTTGGGTCGAGCAGTACTTC. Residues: CASRWGQGWVEQYF. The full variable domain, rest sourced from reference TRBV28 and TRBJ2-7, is DVKVTQSSRYLVKRTGEKVFLECVQDMDHENMFWYRQDPGLGLRLIYFSYDVKMKEKGDIPEGYSVSREKKERFSLILESASTNQTSMYLCASRWGQGWVEQYFGPGTRLTVT.

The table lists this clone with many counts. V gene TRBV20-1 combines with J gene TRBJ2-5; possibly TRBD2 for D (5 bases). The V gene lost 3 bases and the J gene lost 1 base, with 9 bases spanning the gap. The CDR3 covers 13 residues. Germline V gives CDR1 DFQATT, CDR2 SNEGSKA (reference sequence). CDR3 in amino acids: CSASLALQETQYF. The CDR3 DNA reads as TGCAGTGCTAGTTTAGCGCTCCAAGAGACCCAGTACTTC.

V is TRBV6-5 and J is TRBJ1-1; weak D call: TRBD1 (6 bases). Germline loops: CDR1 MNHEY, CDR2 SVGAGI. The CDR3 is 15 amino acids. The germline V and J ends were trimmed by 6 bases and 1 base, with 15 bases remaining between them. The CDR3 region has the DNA TGTGCCAGCAGAACAACCAGGGGTTGGAACACTGAAGCTTTCTTT. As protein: CASRTTRGWNTEAFF.

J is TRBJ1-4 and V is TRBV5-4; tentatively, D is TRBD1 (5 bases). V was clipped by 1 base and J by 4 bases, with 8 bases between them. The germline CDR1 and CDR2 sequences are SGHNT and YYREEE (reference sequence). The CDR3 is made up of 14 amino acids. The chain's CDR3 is CASSLQGLNEKLFF. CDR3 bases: TGTGCCAGCAGCTTGCAGGGCCTTAATGAAAAACTGTTTTTT. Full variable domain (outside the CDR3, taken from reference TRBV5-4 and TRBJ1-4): ETGVTQSPTHLIKTRGQQVTLRCSSQSGHNTVSWYQQALGQGPQFIFQYYREEENGRGNFPPRFSGLQFPNYSSELNVNALELDDSALYLCASSLQGLNEKLFFGSGTQLSVL.

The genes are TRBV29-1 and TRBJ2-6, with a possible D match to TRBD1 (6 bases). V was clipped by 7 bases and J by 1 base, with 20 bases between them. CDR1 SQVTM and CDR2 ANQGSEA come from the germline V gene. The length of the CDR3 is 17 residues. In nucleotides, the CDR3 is TGCAGCGCCCTACAGGGAAGGGGACCTTCTGGGGCCAACGTCCTGACTTTC. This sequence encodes CSALQGRGPSGANVLTF.

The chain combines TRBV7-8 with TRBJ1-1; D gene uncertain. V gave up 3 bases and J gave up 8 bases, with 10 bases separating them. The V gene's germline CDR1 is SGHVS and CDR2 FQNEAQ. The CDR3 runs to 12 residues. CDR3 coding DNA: TGTGCCAGCAGCTTGGTACAAACAGAAGCTTTCTTT. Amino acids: CASSLVQTEAFF.

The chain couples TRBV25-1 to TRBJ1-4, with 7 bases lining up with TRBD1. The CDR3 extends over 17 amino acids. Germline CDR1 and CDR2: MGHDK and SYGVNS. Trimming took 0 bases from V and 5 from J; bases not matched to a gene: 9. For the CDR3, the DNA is TGTGCCAGCAGTGAATATGGCCAGGGGGTAGCGAATGAAAAACTGTTTTTT. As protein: CASSEYGQGVANEKLFF.

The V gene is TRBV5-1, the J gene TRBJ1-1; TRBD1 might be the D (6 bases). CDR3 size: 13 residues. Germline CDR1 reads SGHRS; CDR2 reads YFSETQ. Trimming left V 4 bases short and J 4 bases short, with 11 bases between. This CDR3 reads CASSEGVGTEAFF. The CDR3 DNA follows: TGCGCCAGCAGCGAGGGGGTTGGCACTGAAGCTTTCTTT.

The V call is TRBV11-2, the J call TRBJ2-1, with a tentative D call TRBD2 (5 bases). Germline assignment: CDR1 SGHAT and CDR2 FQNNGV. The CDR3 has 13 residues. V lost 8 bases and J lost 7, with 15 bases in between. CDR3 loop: CASRSGRVNEQFF. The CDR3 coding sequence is TGTGCCAGCCGGTCCGGGCGGGTGAATGAGCAGTTCTTC.